Reported below is one T cell receptor (beta chain). CDR1 is SGHTA, CDR2 FQGNSA, per germline. The V segment lost 6 bases and the J segment 3 bases; nucleotides outside the gene matches: 2. CDR3 length: 14 amino acids. TCRdb's copy holds only in-frame clones and misses some; the assay was immunoSEQ multiplex PCR. This table has fewer than 90,000 clones, nearly 90% appearing once. The sample originates from a study of control samples from healthy donors and cancer patients. This sequence originates from a woman aged 50 to 65 in good health. The chain combines TRBV7-2 with TRBJ2-2, with 9 bases lining up with TRBD2. Material: blood. The CDR3 loop is CASRGTSHTGELFF. The CDR3 region has the DNA TGTGCCAGCAGAGGGACTAGCCACACCGGGGAGCTGTTTTTT.